This T cell receptor beta chain was identified during a study of vaccination and CD4 T cells after COVID-19. Looking at the study overall: Investigators took post-vaccine samples a median approximately 72 days after dose two, within a range of 14 to 241. Study-wide points: Within the convalescent patients, a median roughly 86% of the SARS-CoV-2-reactive clones were ones that appeared only post-vaccination.

The sample's treatment: approximately 11-day PBMC culture with coronavirus spike peptide pools or control peptides (ViraFEST assay). Before the COVID-19 pandemic (2011-2018), CD4+ T cells were obtained from the unexposed donor. Half of the medium was exchanged for fresh IL-2 medium, first on day 3 and then on day 7. V lost 0 bases, J lost 10 bases, and 10 bases lay in between. This CDR3 has 13 amino acids. Germline lookup yields CDR1 LGHNA and CDR2 YNFKEQ. In regard to this clonotype: As yet, its antigen is unknown.

Cultured CD4+ T-cell DNA underwent Oncomine TCR Beta short-read sequencing. TCRdb called the PCR reads again in MiXCR, with one record for every CDR3 protein. The sample comprises roughly 8,100 distinct CDR3 sequences, around 48% of which are singletons, and roughly 17% rests with the top ten. The chain employs TRBV4-2 and TRBJ2-1, with D possibly being TRBD2 (5 bases). The sample taken for sequencing was CD4+ T cells from blood, cultured in vitro. The clonotype was recovered from a human donor in good health. The chain's CDR3 is CASSQDWTAEQFF. In DNA, the CDR3 is TGTGCCAGCAGCCAAGATTGGACTGCCGAGCAGTTCTTC.